Below are 22 T cell receptor beta chains sequenced from a single sample in a study of shared clonotypes between healthy human individuals. Produced via immunoSEQ multiplex PCR; TCRdb's table is partial and in-frame only. The sample includes 550,000 to 800,000 clones, around 74% of them seen just once. The sequenced material came from memory CD4+ T cells sorted from blood. Subset: CD45RA-negative fraction. The source is a woman aged 25-40 years in good health.

V gene TRBV5-1 combines with J gene TRBJ1-4; 9 bases agree with TRBD1. After removal of 3 bases from V and 2 bases from J, the junction contained 5 bases not matched to a gene. Germline CDR1 is SGHRS and CDR2 is YFSETQ. CDR3 length: 16 amino acids. The CDR3 sequence: CASSSGQGRTNEKLFF. Here the CDR3 DNA reads TGCGCCAGCAGCTCGGGACAGGGTAGGACTAATGAAAAACTGTTTTTT.

A single count supports this clone. This chain uses TRBV12-5 with TRBJ1-1; tentatively, D is TRBD1 (5 bases). This CDR3 is built from 15 residues. CDR1 and CDR2 from the germline V gene are LGHNT and FRNRAP. V lost 0 bases, J lost 1 base, and 9 bases lay in between. The CDR3 region is CASGLVLGTNTEAFF. CDR3 nucleotide sequence: TGTGCTAGTGGTTTGGTACTGGGGACGAACACTGAAGCTTTCTTT. Looking up the rest from reference TRBV12-5 and TRBJ1-1 gives the full variable domain: DARVTQTPRHKVTEMGQEVTMRCQPILGHNTVFWYRQTMMQGLELLAYFRNRAPLDDSGMPKDRFSAEMPDATLATLKIQPSEPRDSAVYFCASGLVLGTNTEAFFGQGTRLTVV.

This clone was counted only a few times. Other DNA sequences in the sample encode the same CDR3. V and J are TRBV5-1 and TRBJ2-7; 12 bases line up with TRBD1. This CDR3 has 14 amino acids. Germline CDR1 is SGHRS and CDR2 is YFSETQ. Unmatched junction bases numbered 5, after V lost 4 bases and J lost 6 bases. The CDR3 spells CASSPGTGGLEQYF. Here the CDR3 DNA reads TGCGCCAGCAGCCCGGGGACAGGGGGCCTCGAGCAGTACTTC.

The rearrangement uses TRBV5-1 and TRBJ1-1; tentative D call: TRBD1 (6 bases). Deletions cut 4 bases from V and 3 bases from J, with 13 bases between. Germline CDR1 is SGHRS and CDR2 is YFSETQ. The CDR3 loop spans 14 amino acids. This CDR3 reads CASSTTGTYTEAFF. The CDR3 DNA reads as TGCGCCAGCAGCACCACAGGGACTTACACTGAAGCTTTCTTT.

This sequence joins TRBV27 and TRBJ1-2; D call uncertain. Germline V gives CDR1 MNHEY, CDR2 SMNVEV (reference sequence). V shed 3 bases and J shed 8 bases, with 4 bases lying between them. The CDR3 runs to 10 residues. CDR3 region: CASSFGGYTF. CDR3 nucleotides: TGTGCCAGCAGTTTTGGGGGCTACACCTTC.

This clone appeared once. The rearrangement links TRBV19 to TRBJ1-1; no definite D call. The CDR3 runs 14 residues. Trimming shortened V by 3 bases and J by 2 bases, and 10 bases separated the two germline ends. From germline, CDR1 is LNHDA and CDR2 SQIVND (reference sequence). The CDR3 region has the DNA TGTGCCAGTAGTATCCGCCGGCAAAACACTGAAGCTTTCTTT. Translation: CASSIRRQNTEAFF.

The table lists this clone with a count of one. The genes are TRBV6-1 and TRBJ1-2; D is ambiguous. Trimming pared 11 bases from V and 5 bases from J, leaving 15 bases between. Germline-derived CDR1 and CDR2 are MNHNS and SASEGT. The CDR3 spans 12 residues. The CDR3 sequence: CAHKRKNYGYTF. The CDR3 region has the DNA TGTGCCCACAAGAGGAAAAATTATGGCTACACCTTC.

This clone was detected a few times. The chain links TRBV28 to TRBJ2-1; possibly TRBD1 for D (7 bases). The ends were cut back, 5 bases at V and 8 bases at J, with 10 bases in the middle. Germline V gene sequence: CDR1 MDHEN, CDR2 SYDVKM. The CDR3 covers 12 residues. For the CDR3, the DNA is TGTGCCAGCAGTGACAGGGAGGATGAGCAGTTCTTC. Translation: CASSDREDEQFF.

The chain employs TRBV5-1 and TRBJ2-2; tentative D call: TRBD2 (6 bases). The CDR3 covers 14 residues. Trimming removed 2 bases from V and 6 bases from J, with 11 bases in between. Germline lookup yields CDR1 SGHRS and CDR2 YFSETQ. The CDR3 spells CASSLGLTSGELFF. In DNA, the CDR3 is TGCGCCAGCAGCTTAGGACTAACGTCCGGGGAGCTGTTTTTT.

J is TRBJ1-2 and V is TRBV28; 7 bases are shared with TRBD1. The CDR3 covers 14 residues. J gave up 5 bases and V 6 bases, and 9 bases lay outside the gene matches. CDR1 MDHEN and CDR2 SYDVKM come from the germline V gene. The CDR3 DNA is TGTGCCAGCAGACGTACAGGGGAAGGTTATGGCTACACCTTC. It codes for CASRRTGEGYGYTF.

The genes are TRBV29-1 and TRBJ2-1; 12 bases are shared with TRBD2. CDR1 and CDR2 from the germline V gene are SQVTM and ANQGSEA. Trimming removed 4 bases from V and 9 bases from J; junction bases left unmatched: 10. CDR3 size: 15 residues. This CDR3 is CSVGVLAGGRVEQFF. In DNA form, the CDR3 reads TGCAGCGTTGGGGTACTAGCGGGAGGAAGGGTTGAGCAGTTCTTC.

The gene calls are TRBV28 and TRBJ1-2; 8 positions agree with TRBD1. This CDR3 has 13 amino acids. Germline CDR1 MDHEN, CDR2 SYDVKM. V gave up 9 bases and J gave up 4 bases; unmatched junction bases: 7. The CDR3 loop is CASLGTGPYGYTF. The CDR3, as DNA: TGTGCCAGTCTTGGGACAGGCCCCTATGGCTACACCTTC.

The sample holds a few counts of this clone. The J gene is TRBJ2-7, the V gene TRBV2; 8 bases are a match to TRBD1. J was trimmed by 4 bases and V by 6 bases; bases with no gene match: 8. Germline V lookup: CDR1 SNHLY, CDR2 FYNNEI. The CDR3 sequence is 14 residues long. CDR3 in amino acids: CASSLDREDYEQYF. DNA of the CDR3: TGTGCCAGCAGCCTGGACAGGGAGGATTACGAGCAGTACTTC.

V usage is TRBV28 and J usage is TRBJ2-1; TRBD1 or TRBD2 may be the D gene (5 bases each). The CDR3 loop spans 15 amino acids. V was pared by 3 bases and J by 7 bases, with 16 bases between. CDR1 and CDR2 (germline): MDHEN, SYDVKM. This CDR3 reads CASSLSGTWGNEQFF. CDR3 DNA sequence: TGTGCCAGCAGTTTGAGCGGTACTTGGGGGAATGAGCAGTTCTTC.

The V call is TRBV19, the J call TRBJ1-1; 7 bases fit TRBD1. The germline V gene has CDR1 LNHDA and CDR2 SQIVND (reference sequence). The CDR3 loop spans 14 amino acids. V trimming: 7 bases; J trimming: 0 bases; junction bases outside the gene matches: 5. The CDR3 sequence: CASTRTGMNTEAFF. In DNA form, the CDR3 reads TGTGCCAGTACCAGGACAGGAATGAACACTGAAGCTTTCTTT.

V and J are TRBV2 and TRBJ2-7; D gene ambiguous. Germline V CDR1 and CDR2: SNHLY, FYNNEI. V lost 7 bases and J lost 0, with 13 bases in between. The CDR3 extends over 14 amino acids. The CDR3 DNA reads TGTGCCAGCAACGAACGTTCAAGCTCCTACGAGCAGTACTTC. Protein: CASNERSSSYEQYF.

The chain is built from TRBV7-8 and TRBJ2-7; TRBD2 matches at 7 bases. Per the germline V gene, CDR1 is SGHVS and CDR2 is FQNEAQ. The CDR3 runs 15 residues. The V gene end was trimmed by 10 bases and the J gene end by 3 bases; junction bases not matched to a gene: 15. The CDR3 DNA reads as TGTGCCACCACTCCGGAGGGGACTAATTTCTACGAGCAGTACTTC. It is translated as CATTPEGTNFYEQYF.

This clone was counted only a few times. This sequence joins TRBV7-2 and TRBJ2-1; D is unresolved. The V gene's germline CDR1 is SGHTA and CDR2 FQGNSA. The germline V and J ends were trimmed by 3 bases and 2 bases, with 2 bases remaining between them. The CDR3 length is 12 residues. As DNA, the CDR3 is TGTGCCAGCAGCTTTACCTACAATGAGCAGTTCTTC. Encoded protein: CASSFTYNEQFF.

The V gene is TRBV28, the J gene TRBJ2-1; the match to TRBD2 covers 8 bases. With V trimmed by 6 bases and J by 5 bases, 9 bases remained unmatched. Germline-derived CDR1 and CDR2 are MDHEN and SYDVKM. CDR3 size: 15 residues. The CDR3 coding sequence is TGTGCCAGCAGCCCCACTAGCGGAGGACACAATGAGCAGTTCTTC. Translating gives CASSPTSGGHNEQFF.

This clone has a handful of counts. The genes are TRBV29-1 and TRBJ2-7; D might be TRBD1 (6 bases). Germline assignment: CDR1 SQVTM and CDR2 ANQGSEA. CDR3 length: 11 residues. Trimming removed 2 bases from V and 4 bases from J, with 6 bases in between. The CDR3 DNA sequence: TGCAGCGTTGAACAGGGGTACGAGCAGTACTTC. Translated, it gives CSVEQGYEQYF.

V is TRBV2 and J is TRBJ1-5; D perhaps matches TRBD1 (5 bases). V lost 6 bases, J lost 7 bases, and 22 bases lay in between. The germline V gene has CDR1 SNHLY and CDR2 FYNNEI. The CDR3 is 16 amino acids. The CDR3 protein is CASREGLGVVGQPQHF. The CDR3 bases are TGTGCCAGCAGAGAGGGGTTAGGGGTTGTTGGGCAGCCCCAGCATTTT.

CDR3 sequence: CASPPRRNTEAFF. The CDR3 DNA follows: TGTGCCTCTCCCCCCCGGCGAAACACTGAAGCTTTCTTT. V and J are TRBV21-1 and TRBJ1-1. TRBV21-1 is a pseudogene locus. The CDR3 spans 13 residues.